This T cell receptor beta chain originates from a study of cytomegalovirus exposure and HLA in healthy donors. Primers included in the PCR were 60 Vbeta and 13 Jbeta primers. Original analysis: A later analysis counted around 80 million unique TCR beta chains, around 11 million shared. The protocol was immunoSEQ multiplex PCR, while the TCRdb copy is restricted to in-frame clones and leaves out a portion. V and J calls and clone size are as listed in that table; D and trimming were resolved from the DNA. The data hold 100,000 to 150,000 clones, with 77% observed a single time. Points from the study as a whole: The classifier reportedly diagnosed cytomegalovirus status with high sensitivity and specificity. Reported findings show TCR beta sequences accurately forecast HLA-A and HLA-B alleles in most subjects.

Regarding this clone: Its antigen is not identified. This specimen includes other DNA sequences encoding the same CDR3.

The receptor's source is a male donor in good health and CMV-seropositive. The sample taken for sequencing was PBMCs.

This CDR3 is CASRPGGYGYTF. The DNA for the CDR3 is TGTGCCAGCAGGCCCGGAGGCTATGGCTACACCTTC. The chain links TRBV28 to TRBJ1-2; D remains ambiguous. The CDR3 extends over 12 amino acids. Germline assignment: CDR1 MDHEN and CDR2 SYDVKM. The V gene lost 6 bases and the J gene lost 4 bases, with 9 bases spanning the gap.